The following is a TCR beta chain sequence with its context. Antigen unknown. The record originates from a study of T cell responses to AZD1222 COVID-19 vaccine. V lost 3 bases and J lost 7; bases outside the gene matches: 11. The germline CDR1 and CDR2 sequences are MGHRA and YSYEKL. The length of the CDR3 is 16 residues. TCRdb keeps only in-frame clones here, not all; method: immunoSEQ multiplex PCR. The data show about 130,000 clones, 94% seen once. General study findings and limits: Vaccine-associated CD4 TCRs ranged over spike, dominating at 160-218 and 743-854. Baseline seropositivity occurred in only a handful of AZD1222 recipients. The peak T cell response came first, and repertoires were sampled only after it. White British donors predominated, females outnumbered males, and clonal diversity was possibly underestimated.

This chain connects TRBV4-1 to TRBJ2-1; 8 bases fit TRBD1. This sequence was found in an adult in good health. The sequencing here drew on peripheral blood, taken on day 0 of AZD1222 vaccination. CDR3 residues: CASSQRARDRGNEQFF. CDR3 coding DNA: TGCGCCAGCAGCCAGCGGGCGAGAGACAGGGGTAATGAGCAGTTCTTC.